A selection of T cell receptor beta chains follows, all from one sample in a study of OX40 agonist ivuxolimab in advanced cancers. The table came from immunoSEQ multiplex PCR; TCRdb's copy has only in-frame clones and leaves some out. Seen here are roughly 53,000 clones, over 80% observed once, and the top ten hold roughly 0.6%. Sample: CD4+ or CD8+ T cells sorted from blood, taken in a trial of the OX40 agonist ivuxolimab. The receptors come from an adult with an advanced solid tumor such as melanoma, head and neck, liver or kidney cancer. Each CDR3 is given with its conserved first and last residue. D genes are given only for firm matches. Not all rows give a size; the values are once, few, many and, for expanded clones, a class.

D gene	V gene	J gene	clone size	CDR3 DNA	CDR3 protein
.	TRBV6-6	TRBJ2-7	.	TGTGCCAGCAGTTACTTGGGACAACAGCAGTACTTC	CASSYLGQQQYF
.	TRBV15	TRBJ2-5	.	TGTGCCACCAGCAGAGAAGGGCTGGGGGAGACCCAGTACTTC	CATSREGLGETQYF
TRBD2	TRBV28	TRBJ2-3	.	TGTGCCACGAAACTAGCGGGGGTTAGCACAGATACGCAGTATTTT	CATKLAGVSTDTQYF
TRBD2	TRBV6-5	TRBJ2-4	.	TGTGCCAGCAGTTACTCGAATGGGGAGGGACGGATTCAGTACTTC	CASSYSNGEGRIQYF
TRBD1	TRBV9	TRBJ2-5	.	TGTGCCAGCAGCCCGGGACAGGGGACCTTCCCGGAGACCCAGTACTTC	CASSPGQGTFPETQYF
.	TRBV7-2	TRBJ2-5	once	TGTGCCAGCAGCTTAGAAGGGAGTTTGTCCCAGTACTTC	CASSLEGSLSQYF
TRBD1	TRBV10-2	TRBJ2-7	.	TGCGCCAGCAGGGCTGCCGGGACAGGGGTCCACGAGCAGTACTTC	CASRAAGTGVHEQYF
.	TRBV11-1	TRBJ2-7	.	TGTGCCAGCAGCGGGCTACAGGACTACGAGCAGTACTTC	CASSGLQDYEQYF
TRBD1	TRBV5-1	TRBJ1-1	once	TGCGCCAGCAGCTTGGGGACAGGGGTCGAAGCTTTCTTT	CASSLGTGVEAFF
TRBD2	TRBV5-1	TRBJ2-5	.	TGCGCCAGCAGGACTGGACTAGCGGGAAGTAGAGAGACCCAGTACTTC	CASRTGLAGSRETQYF
.	TRBV6-1	TRBJ2-2	.	TGTGCCAGCAGCCAATACGGCCCGAACACCGGGGAGCTGTTTTTT	CASSQYGPNTGELFF
TRBD1	TRBV15	TRBJ1-3	.	TGTGCCACCAGCAGAGGGACAGGGGACTCTGGAAACACCATATATTTT	CATSRGTGDSGNTIYF
TRBD1	TRBV19	TRBJ2-7	.	TGTGCCAGTAGTATAGAGGGACAGGGCTACGAGCAGTACTTC	CASSIEGQGYEQYF
.	TRBV27	TRBJ2-3	.	TGTGCCAGCAGTTTAGAAAGAGCAGATACGCAGTATTTT	CASSLERADTQYF
TRBD1	TRBV2	TRBJ1-2	.	TGTGCCAGCAGACAGGGGCTTAACTATGGCTACACCTTC	CASRQGLNYGYTF
.	TRBV4-2	TRBJ2-7	.	TGTGCCAGCAGCCAGAACAGGTTGAGCGAGCAGTACTTC	CASSQNRLSEQYF
.	TRBV29-1	TRBJ1-2	.	TGCAGCGTTCTCCCTCCAGGGAGGTTGGGCTATGGCTACACCTTC	CSVLPPGRLGYGYTF
.	TRBV11-1	TRBJ2-3	.	TGTGCCAGCAGCTCCGGGACCAGCACAGATACGCAGTATTTT	CASSSGTSTDTQYF
TRBD1	TRBV10-3	TRBJ2-7	once	TGTGCCATCAGTGAGTCCTTGTGGGACAGCAGTGCCTACGAGCAGTACTTC	CAISESLWDSSAYEQYF
.	TRBV18	TRBJ1-5	few	TGTGCCAGCTCACCCCCTAATCAGCCCCAGCATTTT	CASSPPNQPQHF
TRBD2	TRBV7-8	TRBJ2-2	.	TGTGCCAGCAGCTTAATGTTACTAGCGGGAGTTAAGACCGGGGAGCTGTTTTTT	CASSLMLLAGVKTGELFF
TRBD2	TRBV6-6	TRBJ2-3	.	TGTGCCAGCAGAGGACTAGCGGCCTTCACAGATACGCAGTATTTT	CASRGLAAFTDTQYF
.	TRBV5-1	TRBJ2-1	.	TGCGCCAGCAGCTTGGTACCGAACAATGAGCAGTTCTTC	CASSLVPNNEQFF
.	TRBV15	TRBJ1-2	.	TGTGCCACCAGCAGAGAGTTTGACCGACCTAACTATGGCTACACCTTC	CATSREFDRPNYGYTF
.	TRBV30	TRBJ1-1	.	TGTGCCTGGACTGGACAGACGAACACTGAAGCTTTCTTT	CAWTGQTNTEAFF
TRBD1	TRBV19	TRBJ1-2	few	TGTGCCAGTACCACGACAGGGGAAGTTAACTATGGCTACACCTTC	CASTTTGEVNYGYTF
.	TRBV5-1	TRBJ2-1	.	TGCGCCAGCAGCTTGAGGTCTTCAAGTTACAATGAGCAGTTCTTC	CASSLRSSSYNEQFF
.	TRBV30	TRBJ1-2	.	TGTGCCTGGAGTGTACATAGAGTTTCCTATGGCTACACCTTC	CAWSVHRVSYGYTF
.	TRBV28	TRBJ1-3	.	TGTGCCAGCAGTCGTAATAGGGAGGTTGGTGGAAACACCATATATTTT	CASSRNREVGGNTIYF
.	TRBV2	TRBJ1-2	.	TGTGCCAGCAGAGCACAGGGAGCGAACTATGGCTACACCTTC	CASRAQGANYGYTF
.	TRBV28	TRBJ1-2	.	TGTGCCAGCAGTCCCCCACAGCTCAACTATGGCTACACCTTC	CASSPPQLNYGYTF
.	TRBV6-5	TRBJ2-7	once	TGTGCCAGCAGTTACACCCGGGCCGCCCAAGAGCAGTACTTC	CASSYTRAAQEQYF
.	TRBV19	TRBJ1-5	.	TGTGCCAGTAGTATCGTGGGACCCAATCAGCCCCGGCATTTT	CASSIVGPNQPRHF
.	TRBV6-6	TRBJ1-2	.	TGTGCCAGCAGTTACTCTGGGAACGGCTACACCTTC	CASSYSGNGYTF
.	TRBV5-4	TRBJ2-2	.	TGTGCCAGCAGCGAAACAGCCAACACCGGGGAGCTGTTTTTT	CASSETANTGELFF
.	TRBV29-1	TRBJ2-1	.	TGCAGCACACCCCTCCGTGGGGTTGAGCAGTTCTTC	CSTPLRGVEQFF
.	TRBV28	TRBJ1-1	few	TGTGCCAGTGGGAGCACTGAAGCTTTCTTT	CASGSTEAFF
TRBD1	TRBV10-2	TRBJ2-2	.	TGCGCCAGCAGTGAGGGACAGGGGTCAACCGGGGAGCTGTTTTTT	CASSEGQGSTGELFF
.	TRBV30	TRBJ1-1	.	TGTGCCTGGAATGGATACACTGAAGCTTTCTTT	CAWNGYTEAFF
.	TRBV2	TRBJ1-1	.	TGTGCCAGCAGTCTCGACAGGAACACTGAAGCTTTCTTT	CASSLDRNTEAFF
TRBD1	TRBV7-9	TRBJ2-4	.	TGTGCCAGCAGCTGGGGACAGGGGGCCAAAAACATTCAGTACTTC	CASSWGQGAKNIQYF
TRBD2	TRBV11-3	TRBJ2-1	.	TGTGCCAGCAGCCGACTAGCGGGAGACAATGAGCAGTTCTTC	CASSRLAGDNEQFF
TRBD1	TRBV7-9	TRBJ1-1	.	TGTGCCAGCAGCTCTAGGACAGGGGGCACTGAAGCTTTCTTT	CASSSRTGGTEAFF
TRBD1	TRBV4-2	TRBJ2-7	once	TGTGCCAGCAGACCCGGGACAGAACCCTACGAGCAGTACTTC	CASRPGTEPYEQYF
.	TRBV5-6	TRBJ2-2	once	TGTGCCAGCAGCTTGGAGACAATGAAGAACGGGGAGCTGTTTTTT	CASSLETMKNGELFF
.	TRBV7-9	TRBJ1-1	.	TGTGCCAGCAGGAATCTATTTGGTGAAGCTTTCTTT	CASRNLFGEAFF
TRBD1	TRBV4-2	TRBJ1-1	.	TGTGCCAGCAGCCCGCACGAGACAGGGACCACTGAAGCTTTCTTT	CASSPHETGTTEAFF
TRBD1	TRBV5-1	TRBJ1-6	.	TGCGCCAGCAGCTTGGAGGGACAGGCCAATTCACCCCTCCACTTT	CASSLEGQANSPLHF